The 26 T cell receptor beta chains in this list originate from one sample, sequenced in a study of early T cells in non-severe SARS-CoV-2 infection. In TCRdb, the 5' RACE reads were re-called with MiXCR into one record per CDR3 protein. The repertoire consists of around 47,000 distinct CDR3 sequences, with approximately 10% occurring once and the leading ten covering 9.5% to 10%. Sequences were obtained from whole blood. These receptor sequences come from an adult who was a healthcare worker with PCR-confirmed SARS-CoV-2 infection or an uninfected control (not recorded which).

This chain joins TRBV11-1 and TRBJ1-6, with 8 bases lining up with TRBD1. This CDR3 has 17 amino acids. Germline CDR1 and CDR2: SGHAT and FQDESV (reference sequence). J was trimmed by 9 bases and V by 5 bases; bases with no gene match: 15. CDR3 DNA: TGTGCCAGCAGCCGGGACAGGCGCCTATATGGAAGTTCACCCCTCCACTTT. It encodes CASSRDRRLYGSSPLHF.

The CDR3 spells CASSAGQGAHFGANVLTF. The CDR3 nucleotides are TGTGCCAGCAGCGCAGGACAGGGGGCCCACTTTGGGGCCAACGTCCTGACTTTC. The chain uses TRBV9 and TRBJ2-6; TRBD1 aligns across 11 bases. Germline assignment: CDR1 SGDLS and CDR2 YYNGEE. Trimming removed 3 bases from V and 3 bases from J; junction bases left unmatched: 8. This CDR3 comprises 18 residues.

This clonotype occurred many times. V and J are TRBV7-6 and TRBJ2-3, with 7 bases that match TRBD1. The V and J ends lost 5 bases and 5 bases, in that order; junction bases with no gene match: 10. Germline V CDR1 and CDR2: SGHVS, FNYEAQ. The CDR3 covers 15 residues. The CDR3 loop is CASSLRNTGEDTQYF. CDR3 DNA: TGTGCCAGCAGCCTCCGAAATACAGGGGAAGATACGCAGTATTTT.

The chain employs TRBV29-1 and TRBJ2-2; TRBD1 matches at 10 bases. The CDR3 contains 14 residues. Germline V gene sequence: CDR1 SQVTM, CDR2 ANQGSEA. V lost 6 bases, J lost 6 bases, and 7 bases stayed unmatched. The CDR3 loop is CSVKDRGRSGELFF. Written as DNA, the CDR3 is TGCAGCGTCAAAGACAGGGGGCGATCCGGGGAGCTGTTTTTT.

This clonotype was seen more than once but under ten times. The J gene is TRBJ2-6, the V gene TRBV6-2 or TRBV6-3; tentatively, D is TRBD1 (5 bases). V was pared by 6 bases and J by 0 bases, with 18 bases between. Germline V gene data show CDR1 as MNHEY and CDR2 as SVGEGT. The CDR3 covers 18 residues. In nucleotides, the CDR3 is TGTGCCAGCAGAGTAGACCGCGGACAAAACTCTGGGGCCAACGTCCTGACTTTC. Protein sequence: CASRVDRGQNSGANVLTF.

This clonotype has a count of ten or more. This sequence joins TRBV12-3 or TRBV12-4 and TRBJ1-4, with TRBD1 matching 8 bases. This CDR3 contains 13 residues. The trim removed 6 bases at V and 9 bases at J, leaving 6 bases unmatched. The CDR3 nucleotides are TGTGCCAGCAGCCCGGGGACAGGAAAAAAACTGTTTTTT. Amino acids: CASSPGTGKKLFF.

This clonotype was found a few times. The V call is TRBV11-2, the J call TRBJ2-3, with 15 bases lining up with TRBD2. Germline V lookup: CDR1 SGHAT, CDR2 FQNNGV. There are 14 residues in the CDR3. Losses at the gene ends were 5 bases for V and 11 bases for J; bases not matched to a gene: 5. This CDR3 is CASSPGTSGGMQYF. The CDR3 DNA reads as TGTGCCAGCAGCCCAGGGACTAGCGGGGGGATGCAGTATTTT.

This clonotype was recorded at least ten times. The CDR3 region is CASSIGLIKQGHGYTF. CDR3 nucleotide sequence: TGTGCCAGTAGTATTGGACTTATCAAGCAGGGACATGGCTACACCTTC. The chain uses TRBV19 and TRBJ1-2, with a weak D call TRBD1 (5 bases). In germline, CDR1 is LNHDA, CDR2 SQIVND (reference sequence). Trimming shortened V by 3 bases and J by 6 bases, and 20 bases separated the two germline ends. The CDR3 runs to 16 residues.

This clonotype showed up many times. The V call is TRBV12-3 or TRBV12-4, the J call TRBJ1-1, with D uncertain. V was trimmed by 6 bases and J by 0 bases, leaving 8 bases between them. The CDR3 covers 13 residues. This CDR3 is CASSRSLNTEAFF. The CDR3 coding sequence is TGTGCCAGCAGCCGCTCGTTGAACACTGAAGCTTTCTTT.

This clonotype came up many times. The chain joins TRBV29-1 to TRBJ1-2; possibly TRBD1 for D (5 bases). Trimming removed 4 bases at V and 3 bases at J, with 12 bases between. Per the germline V gene, CDR1 is SQVTM and CDR2 is ANQGSEA. This CDR3 region has 13 residues. The CDR3 here is CSVVQGGDYGYTF. CDR3 sequence (DNA): TGCAGCGTTGTCCAGGGAGGGGACTATGGCTACACCTTC.

This clonotype came up a few times. This chain joins TRBV27 and TRBJ1-1; 7 bases match TRBD1. The CDR3 has 13 amino acids. The germline V gene has CDR1 MNHEY and CDR2 SMNVEV (reference sequence). Trimming removed 6 bases from V and 8 bases from J; junction bases left unmatched: 9. In DNA, the CDR3 is TGTGCCAGCAGGCAAACCGACAGGGACGAAGCTTTCTTT. It translates to CASRQTDRDEAFF.

This clonotype was seen many times. The chain employs TRBV9 and TRBJ2-1; 8 bases match TRBD1. This CDR3 comprises 15 residues. The V gene end was trimmed by 1 base and the J gene end by 4 bases; junction bases not matched to a gene: 4. CDR1 SGDLS and CDR2 YYNGEE come from the germline V gene. The CDR3 DNA reads TGTGCCAGCAGCGTAAGCGGACAGGGATACAATGAGCAGTTCTTC. This encodes CASSVSGQGYNEQFF.

The rearrangement uses TRBV21-1 and TRBJ1-1. TRBV21-1 is flagged as a pseudogene. The CDR3 sequence is 13 residues long. This CDR3 is CASSKGGVGEAFF. Here the CDR3 DNA reads TGTGCCAGCAGCAAGGGAGGGGTCGGTGAAGCTTTCTTT.

This clonotype was recorded many times. The chain carries TRBV18 and TRBJ2-1, with TRBD1 identical over 9 bases. This CDR3 contains 15 residues. The junction had 4 bases not matched to a gene; V was cut back by 3 bases and J by 4 bases. CDR1 is KGHSH, CDR2 LQKENI, per germline. The CDR3 DNA sequence: TGTGCCAGCTCACCCGGGACAGGGATGTACAATGAGCAGTTCTTC. It codes for CASSPGTGMYNEQFF.

This clonotype was detected many times. Here the CDR3 reads CASSQVTSGEQYF. The CDR3 region has the DNA TGTGCCAGCAGCCAAGTGACTAGCGGCGAGCAGTACTTC. The V call is TRBV3-1, the J call TRBJ2-7; 9 bases agree with TRBD2. V dropped 1 base and J dropped 6; count of bases not matched to a gene: 1. In germline, CDR1 is LGHDT, CDR2 YNNKEL (reference sequence). The CDR3 is made up of 13 amino acids.

There are many counts of this clonotype. The rearrangement uses TRBV5-6 and TRBJ2-3; weak D call: TRBD1 (6 bases). The CDR3 covers 15 residues. The V end lost 4 bases, the J end lost 2 bases, and 14 bases lay between the germline ends. Germline V gene lookup returns CDR1 SGHDT and CDR2 YYEEEE. The CDR3 spells CASSLIVGATDTQYF. CDR3 nucleotides: TGTGCCAGCAGCCTTATAGTGGGGGCCACAGATACGCAGTATTTT.

In its sample, this clonotype was seen a few times. The CDR3 sequence is CASSLVVLREQFF. Here the CDR3 DNA reads TGTGCCAGCAGCTTAGTGGTCCTGAGAGAGCAGTTCTTC. The chain couples TRBV7-2 to TRBJ2-1, with D unresolved. This CDR3 has 13 residues. Germline CDR1 reads SGHTA; CDR2 reads FQGNSA. The V end lost 1 base, the J end lost 10 bases, and 11 bases lay between the germline ends.

The chain recombines TRBV7-8 with TRBJ1-2; D is undetermined. The germline CDR1 and CDR2 sequences are SGHVS and FQNEAQ. Trimming stripped 5 bases from V and 6 bases from J, with 19 bases between. The CDR3 loop spans 15 amino acids. The CDR3 sequence: CASSLLYRGAHGYTF. Written as DNA, the CDR3 is TGTGCCAGCAGCCTACTCTACCGGGGAGCCCATGGCTACACCTTC.

This clonotype was detected a few times. J is TRBJ1-1 and V is TRBV6-5; 7 nucleotides match TRBD1. The V and J ends lost 7 bases and 10 bases, in that order; junction bases with no gene match: 6. The germline gives CDR1 MNHEY, CDR2 SVGAGI. CDR3 length: 11 amino acids. Here the CDR3 reads CASTRQGRAFF. DNA for the CDR3: TGTGCCAGCACCCGACAGGGAAGAGCTTTCTTT.

This clonotype was counted at least ten times. The chain joins TRBV20-1 to TRBJ1-3; a weak D match, TRBD1 (6 bases). The V and J ends lost 6 bases and 0 bases respectively, with 12 bases between them. CDR1 DFQATT and CDR2 SNEGSKA come from the germline V gene (reference sequence). CDR3 length equals 14 residues. DNA of the CDR3: TGCAGTGCCCAAACAGGGAACTCTGGAAACACCATATATTTT. Translated, it gives CSAQTGNSGNTIYF.

This clonotype has ten or more counts. J is TRBJ2-1 and V is TRBV30, with no clear D. The CDR3 extends over 14 amino acids. Germline V CDR1 and CDR2: GTSNPN, SVGIG (reference sequence). Trimming took off 5 bases at V and 8 bases at J, with 19 bases between the two ends. In DNA, the CDR3 is TGTGCCTGGTCTAGAACTGGGATGGGCGATGAGCAGTTCTTC. This gives the protein CAWSRTGMGDEQFF.

This clonotype was detected many times. The chain is built from TRBV6-4 and TRBJ2-1; D is perhaps TRBD2 (7 bases). CDR1 is MRHNA and CDR2 is SNTAGT in the germline V gene. The CDR3 is 15 amino acids. The V end was cut by 2 bases, the J end by 7 bases, with 15 bases between. CDR3 loop: CASSDMAGAFNEQFF. DNA of the CDR3: TGTGCCAGCAGTGACATGGCGGGGGCGTTTAATGAGCAGTTCTTC.

This clonotype came up a few times. The V gene is TRBV28, the J gene TRBJ2-7; D call uncertain. Trimming removed 2 bases at V and 0 bases at J, with 8 bases between. This CDR3 comprises 14 residues. The germline gives CDR1 MDHEN, CDR2 SYDVKM. CDR3 sequence: CASSLIGNSYEQYF. The DNA for the CDR3 is TGTGCCAGCAGTTTAATCGGAAACTCCTACGAGCAGTACTTC.

The V and J genes are TRBV5-6 and TRBJ2-3, with D uncertain. Germline CDR1 SGHDT, CDR2 YYEEEE. The CDR3 sequence is 14 residues long. The V and J ends lost 0 bases and 1 base respectively, with 6 bases between them. The CDR3 coding sequence is TGTGCCAGCAGCTTGGAAGCCCGCACAGATACGCAGTATTTT. It encodes CASSLEARTDTQYF.

In this sample, this clonotype turned up many times. This chain uses TRBV7-2 with TRBJ2-7, with TRBD1 identical over 9 bases. Germline values: CDR1 SGHTA, CDR2 FQGNSA. V trimming: 1 base; J trimming: 4 bases; junction bases outside the gene matches: 11. The CDR3 covers 17 residues. The CDR3 loop is CASSLVGQGTVFYEQYF. The CDR3 DNA is TGTGCCAGCAGCTTAGTGGGACAGGGCACGGTCTTTTACGAGCAGTACTTC. Full variable domain (rest looked up from reference TRBV7-2 and TRBJ2-7): GAGVSQSPSNKVTEKGKDVELRCDPISGHTALYWYRQSLGQGLEFLIYFQGNSAPDKSGLPSDRFSAERTGGSVSTLTIQRTQQEDSAVYLCASSLVGQGTVFYEQYFGPGTRLTVT.

Judged by abundance, this clonotype is medium-sized. The chain joins TRBV29-1 to TRBJ2-3, with D hard to call. The germline gives CDR1 SQVTM, CDR2 ANQGSEA. Trimming took 4 bases from V and 2 from J, leaving 16 bases between them. The CDR3 runs to 15 residues. CDR3 protein: CSVVNLGQLTDTQYF. CDR3 in DNA: TGCAGCGTTGTTAATCTTGGGCAGCTCACAGATACGCAGTATTTT.